The rows below give T cell receptor beta chains drawn from one sample of a study of blood T cell repertoires in COVID-19. Assay: immunoSEQ multiplex PCR; the TCRdb copy retains only in-frame clones and omits some. The profile shows under 250,000 clones, 85% of them singletons. The sequencing input was peripheral blood. These receptors were taken from a woman aged 60-75 years with active or convalescent COVID-19. Both conserved end residues are part of each CDR3. A D gene is named only where the DNA matches it firmly.

d_call j_call v_call cdr3_nt cdr3_aa
TRBD2 TRBJ2-3 TRBV28 TGTGCCAGAGAATCTAGCGGGCTCACAGATACGCAGTATTTT CARESSGLTDTQYF
TRBD1 TRBJ2-1 TRBV27 TGTGCCAGCAGTGGGAGGGGACAGGGGGAATTCAATGAGCAGTTCTTC CASSGRGQGEFNEQFF
NA TRBJ2-7 TRBV20-1 TGCAGTGCTCAGGGATTCTACGAGCAGTACTTC CSAQGFYEQYF
TRBD1 TRBJ2-7 TRBV19 TGTGCCAGTAGTAAGGGACAGGGCACCTACGAGCAGTACTTC CASSKGQGTYEQYF
NA TRBJ2-1 TRBV19 TGTGCCTCAAGCCGAGGTATAGGGGTAGGAAATGAGCAGTTCTTC CASSRGIGVGNEQFF
NA TRBJ1-4 TRBV5-1 TGCGCCAGCAGCGACGCCCAGGGCCTCGGTGAAAAACTGTTTTTT CASSDAQGLGEKLFF
TRBD1 TRBJ1-5 TRBV19 TGTGCCAGTATTGGACAGGGGGCTCAGCCCCAGCATTTT CASIGQGAQPQHF
TRBD2 TRBJ2-6 TRBV28 TGTGCCAGCAGTCCAACGGGGGGGTATGGGGCCAACGTCCTGACTTTC CASSPTGGYGANVLTF
NA TRBJ1-2 TRBV7-9 TGTGCCAGCAGCTTAGAGACTTATGGCTACACCTTC CASSLETYGYTF
NA TRBJ1-5 TRBV2 TGTGCCAGCAGTGAAGAAGGGGCGAGGAATCAGCCCCAGCATTTT CASSEEGARNQPQHF
TRBD1 TRBJ1-1 TRBV7-9 TGTGCCAGCAGCTCGGACAGGGGGTACGACCTAATGACTGAAGCTTTCTTT CASSSDRGYDLMTEAFF
NA TRBJ2-1 TRBV6-1 TGTGCCAGCAGTGAAGAAACAGGGACCTACAATGAGCAGTTCTTC CASSEETGTYNEQFF